This T cell receptor beta chain was sequenced for a study of T-cell memory formation after mild COVID-19 (dated by TCRdb to 2020 to 2023). Regarding the complete study: TCR sequence clusters from the two donors were found to be largely donor specific. In two donors, T-cell clones that expanded and contracted after mild COVID-19 were followed by sequencing TCRalpha and TCRbeta repertoires longitudinally. The cohort was made up of two young adult volunteers, one female and one male, who were previously healthy.

Ficoll-Paque density gradient centrifugation was used to isolate PBMCs. This clonotype appeared a few times. No antigen is known for it. No base quality information exists; no much larger clone differs at one position. The paper as a whole reports these results and caveats: Balanced CD4/CD8 phenotypes were observed for clones contracting from day 15 to 85, whereas a bias towards CD4+ was observed for a second wave of clones expanding from day 15 to 37. Contracting CD4+ clones turned up mainly in the CM and EM memory subsets, whereas EMRA was where CD8+ clones were enriched. Some responding clones were detected in pre-infection memory, which suggested that pre-existing cross-reactive memory T cells had joined the SARS-CoV-2 response. The second-wave clones that peaked on day 37 were not confirmed to be SARS-CoV-2 specific. The study covered only a couple of mild cases, and larger cohorts including severe cases with pre-infection samples were considered necessary.

TCRdb lists the instrument as Illumina NovaSeq 6000. cDNA libraries for TCRalpha and TCRbeta were prepared by 5'RACE using constant-segment primers, with sample barcodes and unique molecular identifiers added. RNA was extracted from every sample with Trizol reagent. Library amplification was performed in two PCR steps, and a second sample barcode and Illumina TruSeq adapters were introduced in the second step. Libraries were sequenced on an Illumina NovaSeq with 2 x 150 bp paired-end reads. The study's processing was this. With migec v1.2.7, reads were demultiplexed and then collapsed into UMI-guided consensus sequences. Using mixcr v2.1.11, UMI consensuses were aligned to TRA and TRB V and J templates and then assembled into clonotypes. A clonotype was counted as expanded or contracted only if both edgeR and NoisET called the change significant, with noise models trained on biological replicates. edgeR calls used a false discovery rate-adjusted p below 0.01 and a log2 fold-change threshold of 1. As an exploratory analysis of dynamics, max-normalized trajectories of the 1000 most abundant clonotypes were examined with PCA combined with hierarchical clustering. Each responding clone was given a CD4 or CD8 phenotype based on the CD4+ and CD8+ repertoires, which had been sequenced separately. The public reads were reanalyzed by TCRdb: fastp trimming at Q25, MiXCR alignment, in-frame beta chains only. Rows with one shared CDR3 protein collapse into an entry with the most common genes and DNA. The V and J calls here are based on TCRdb, not the publication. Here the sample has some 200,000 distinct CDR3 sequences; about 21% occur a single time. The top ten hold roughly 23% of the sample.

Including the terminal cysteine and phenylalanine, the CDR3 comprises 14 residues. CDR3 DNA only is kept here, 42 bases in frame from base 1. Germline trimming: 7 bases from V, 8 bases from J; junction bases outside gene matches: 12. Sequenced material: PBMCs or a T cell subset sorted from them (not recorded which). The source is an adult woman who had mild COVID-19 (a few samples of this study predate the infection). The sample titles of this study are shuffled in the database, so cell type and time point are left out; the donor was told from shared clones. The chain was built from TRBV23-1 and TRBJ2-3, and 7 junctional nucleotides match TRBD1. TRBV23-1 is filed as an ORF, its function uncertain. This receptor carries the CDR3 CASNDRVFKVTQYF. At the DNA level, the sequence is TGCGCCAGCAACGACAGGGTGTTTAAGGTTACGCAGTATTTT.